The 32 T cell receptor beta chains listed next were all sequenced from one sample in a study of T cells in Graves' hyperthyroidism and ophthalmopathy. RNA transcripts provided the source from which TCR beta CDR3 regions were amplified. In the first-round RT-PCR of the TCR CDR3, the HTBI primer set was used. TCRdb independently ran MiXCR on the multiplex PCR reads; one entry per CDR3 protein. The sample yields hundreds of thousands of distinct CDR3 sequences, roughly 15% seen once. Specimen: blood. The receptors shown here come from a woman in her thirties or forties with Graves' ophthalmopathy.

This clonotype was recorded a few times. The chain joins TRBV20-1 to TRBJ2-7; the D gene is possibly TRBD2 (5 bases). The CDR3 length is 14 residues. Deletions cut 1 base from V and 5 bases from J, with 15 bases between. Germline V gene lookup returns CDR1 DFQATT and CDR2 SNEGSKA (reference sequence). The CDR3 DNA follows: TGCAGTGCTAGAGTACTAGGAGCGTTCGACGAGCAGTACTTC. Protein: CSARVLGAFDEQYF.

This clonotype was seen at least ten times. The J gene is TRBJ2-3, the V gene TRBV4-1; D uncertain. Trimming shortened V by 0 bases and J by 7 bases, and 8 bases separated the two germline ends. The CDR3 covers 13 residues. In germline, CDR1 is MGHRA, CDR2 YSYEKL. The CDR3 loop reads CASSQDIGNTQYF. CDR3 DNA: TGCGCCAGCAGCCAAGATATTGGAAATACGCAGTATTTT.

Many counts were recorded for this clonotype. This chain joins TRBV11-2 and TRBJ1-6, with a possible D match to TRBD1 (6 bases). CDR1 and CDR2 from the germline V gene are SGHAT and FQNNGV. V lost 0 bases, J lost 5 bases, and 11 bases lay in between. The CDR3 length is 16 residues. The CDR3 nucleotides are TGTGCCAGCAGCTTAGACGAGGACAGCCATAATTCACCCCTCCACTTT. Amino acids: CASSLDEDSHNSPLHF.

This clonotype was seen a handful of times. The V and J genes are TRBV19 and TRBJ1-1, with a possible D match to TRBD1 (6 bases). The germline V gene encodes CDR1 LNHDA and CDR2 SQIVND (reference sequence). Trimming removed 4 bases at V and 8 bases at J, with 17 bases between. The CDR3 loop spans 14 amino acids. The CDR3, as DNA: TGTGCCAGTAGTAGCTTCCTCCCGGGACAAGAAGCTTTCTTT. Its translation: CASSSFLPGQEAFF.

This clonotype was observed at least ten times. The J gene is TRBJ2-7, the V gene TRBV27; TRBD1 is a possible D gene (6 bases). V was shortened by 3 bases and J by 9 bases, with 18 bases between the two germline ends. The CDR3 is 14 amino acids. Germline V gives CDR1 MNHEY, CDR2 SMNVEV (reference sequence). The CDR3 here is CASSFRGSVGGQYF. Here the CDR3 DNA reads TGTGCCAGCAGTTTTAGGGGGTCTGTTGGTGGGCAGTACTTC.

The sample holds many counts of this clonotype. CDR3 DNA: TGTGCCAGTCTAGGTTCTGGCTATGGCTACACCTTC. Translating gives CASLGSGYGYTF. The chain links TRBV12-3 or TRBV12-4 to TRBJ1-2; D not resolved. Trimming pared 9 bases from V and 4 bases from J, leaving 12 bases between. The CDR3 is 12 amino acids.

The V gene is TRBV19, the J gene TRBJ1-4; a weak D match, TRBD1 (5 bases). This CDR3 comprises 16 residues. V was trimmed by 4 bases and J by 5 bases, leaving 17 bases between them. Per the germline V gene, CDR1 is LNHDA and CDR2 is SQIVND (reference sequence). CDR3 sequence: CASSTSPGPRNEKLFF. As DNA, the CDR3 is TGTGCCAGTAGTACTTCTCCAGGGCCGCGCAATGAAAAACTGTTTTTT.

The chain couples TRBV28 to TRBJ1-3, with 9 bases lining up with TRBD1. The length of the CDR3 is 15 residues. From germline, CDR1 is MDHEN and CDR2 SYDVKM. J was trimmed by 4 bases and V by 3 bases; bases with no gene match: 4. DNA of the CDR3: TGTGCCAGCAGTTTCGGGGGACAGGGCGGAAACACCATATATTTT. Protein sequence: CASSFGGQGGNTIYF.

This clonotype was seen a handful of times. V usage is TRBV18 and J usage is TRBJ2-7; D not resolved. Per the germline V gene, CDR1 is KGHSH and CDR2 is LQKENI. Trimming removed 3 bases at V and 3 bases at J, with 12 bases between. The CDR3 length is 14 residues. CDR3 loop: CASSPDTGNYEQYF. The DNA of the CDR3 is TGTGCCAGCTCACCGGATACTGGGAACTACGAGCAGTACTTC.

Ten or more counts support this clonotype. This chain connects TRBV20-1 to TRBJ1-1; maybe TRBD1 (5 bases). Germline assignment: CDR1 DFQATT and CDR2 SNEGSKA (reference sequence). This CDR3 is built from 13 residues. The V end was cut by 3 bases, the J end by 1 base, with 9 bases between. The CDR3 loop reads CSASRDGNTEAFF. The CDR3, as DNA: TGCAGTGCTAGCCGGGACGGGAACACTGAAGCTTTCTTT.

This clonotype was counted a few times. The chain carries TRBV9 and TRBJ2-2; no reliable D call. The CDR3 length is 14 residues. The ends were cut back, 4 bases at V and 6 bases at J, with 13 bases in the middle. CDR1 is SGDLS, CDR2 YYNGEE, per germline. CDR3: CASSPRPEAGELFF. CDR3 coding DNA: TGTGCCAGCAGCCCCCGACCTGAGGCCGGGGAGCTGTTTTTT.

This clonotype was observed once. The gene calls are TRBV4-1 and TRBJ2-3, with 9 bases identical to TRBD2. The CDR3 loop spans 15 amino acids. V trimming: 1 base; J trimming: 4 bases; junction bases outside the gene matches: 3. Germline lookup yields CDR1 MGHRA and CDR2 YSYEKL. The CDR3 nucleotides read TGCGCCAGCAGCCAAGGGACTAGCGTCCCAGATACGCAGTATTTT. It is translated as CASSQGTSVPDTQYF.

Ten or more counts support this clonotype. The chain links TRBV6-1 to TRBJ2-7; a weak D match, TRBD1 (7 bases). The CDR3 is 14 amino acids. The ends were cut back, 8 bases at V and 0 bases at J, with 14 bases in the middle. CDR1 is MNHNS, CDR2 SASEGT, per germline. CDR3 DNA sequence: TGTGCCAGCCATGGAGGGGGCCCCTCCTACGAGCAGTACTTC. This sequence encodes CASHGGGPSYEQYF.

This clonotype has only a few counts. The chain carries TRBV5-4 and TRBJ2-5; 12 bases match TRBD2. The germline V gene has CDR1 SGHNT and CDR2 YYREEE (reference sequence). V shed 0 bases and J 4 bases; nucleotides not matched to a gene: 10. This CDR3 spans 18 amino acids. The CDR3 spells CASSLESSGGAVRETQYF. CDR3 coding DNA: TGTGCCAGCAGCTTGGAGTCTAGCGGGGGGGCCGTCCGAGAGACCCAGTACTTC.

A remark on this clonotype: A much larger clone lies one base from this, so it may be a read error. The J gene is TRBJ2-3, the V gene TRBV7-2, with D possibly TRBD1 on 5 matching bases. CDR1 and CDR2 from the germline V gene are SGHTA and FQGNSA. The CDR3 is 15 residues long. DNA for the CDR3: TGTGCCAGCAGCTTAGGAGGCCCACTCACAGGTACGCAGTATTTT. This encodes CASSLGGPLTGTQYF.

This chain joins TRBV14 and TRBJ2-1, with 9 positions matching TRBD2. After removal of 4 bases from V and 5 bases from J, the junction contained 9 bases not matched to a gene. Germline V lookup: CDR1 SGHDN, CDR2 FVKESK. The CDR3 totals 16 residues. The CDR3 sequence is CASSLPGLAGDNEQFF. The CDR3 coding sequence is TGTGCCAGCAGCCTTCCGGGACTAGCAGGAGACAATGAGCAGTTCTTC.

The chain joins TRBV7-8 to TRBJ1-4, with no clear D. Trimming took off 2 bases at V and 2 bases at J, with 12 bases between the two ends. The CDR3 spans 16 residues. The germline CDR1 and CDR2 sequences are SGHVS and FQNEAQ. In DNA form, the CDR3 reads TGTGCCAGCAGCTTATTCGCAATGGTGACTAATGAAAAACTGTTTTTT. Protein product: CASSLFAMVTNEKLFF.

The chain is built from TRBV7-9 and TRBJ2-2; 9 positions match TRBD1. V gave up 1 base and J gave up 3 bases; unmatched junction bases: 6. Germline CDR1 reads SEHNR; CDR2 reads FQNEAQ (reference sequence). The CDR3 loop spans 17 amino acids. The CDR3 here is CASSLDGQGWYTGELFF. The CDR3 region has the DNA TGTGCCAGCAGCTTAGATGGACAGGGGTGGTACACCGGGGAGCTGTTTTTT.

CDR3 region: CASSSAGGAEAFF. CDR3 nucleotide sequence: TGTGCCAGCAGTTCCGCAGGGGGGGCTGAAGCTTTCTTT. The chain links TRBV6-1 to TRBJ1-1; 7 bases align to TRBD1. Germline trimming cut 5 bases from V and 6 bases from J; bases unmatched to any gene: 6. Germline V gene sequence: CDR1 MNHNS, CDR2 SASEGT. The CDR3 has 13 amino acids.

The chain combines TRBV7-8 with TRBJ2-1; D is undetermined. This CDR3 spans 15 amino acids. V lost 5 bases and J 4 bases, leaving 15 bases between the germline ends. Germline V gene data show CDR1 as SGHVS and CDR2 as FQNEAQ. CDR3 DNA sequence: TGTGCCAGCAGCCCAAGAGGTAACGCTTACAATGAGCAGTTCTTC. Residues: CASSPRGNAYNEQFF.

The chain carries TRBV7-2 and TRBJ1-1, with 8 bases aligning to TRBD1. The trim removed 4 bases at V and 1 base at J, leaving 8 bases unmatched. From germline, CDR1 is SGHTA and CDR2 FQGNSA. The CDR3 consists of 16 residues. CDR3 sequence (DNA): TGTGCCAGCAGCTCCGGACAGGGTCGAACGAACACTGAAGCTTTCTTT. Amino acids: CASSSGQGRTNTEAFF.

This sequence joins TRBV4-1 and TRBJ1-2; D may be TRBD1 (5 bases). Germline-derived CDR1 and CDR2 are MGHRA and YSYEKL. CDR3 size: 14 residues. V lost 3 bases, J lost 8 bases, and 16 bases lay in between. CDR3 DNA sequence: TGCGCCAGCAGCCAGGGGGATGGGATGGGAGGCTACACCTTC. This encodes CASSQGDGMGGYTF.

This clonotype was counted ten times or more. This chain connects TRBV20-1 to TRBJ2-3; TRBD2 matches 11 bases. This CDR3 is built from 17 residues. V gave up 6 bases and J gave up 6 bases; unmatched junction bases: 17. CDR1 is DFQATT, CDR2 SNEGSKA, per germline (reference sequence). The CDR3 DNA is TGCAGTGCGATGACGGTACTAGCGGGAGTGTCTGTGGATACGCAGTATTTT. This translates into CSAMTVLAGVSVDTQYF.

This clonotype was recorded at least ten times. The V and J genes are TRBV6-5 and TRBJ1-2; maybe TRBD1 (5 bases). The germline V gene has CDR1 MNHEY and CDR2 SVGAGI. Trimming took off 2 bases at V and 7 bases at J, with 14 bases between the two ends. This CDR3 contains 14 residues. CDR3 sequence (DNA): TGTGCCAGCAGTTACGGAAACGAGGGGACTGGCTACACCTTC. This encodes CASSYGNEGTGYTF.

This clonotype was counted ten times or more. The chain carries TRBV20-1 and TRBJ1-2; weak D call: TRBD1 (6 bases). The germline gives CDR1 DFQATT, CDR2 SNEGSKA (reference sequence). This CDR3 is built from 13 residues. The V and J ends lost 0 bases and 2 bases respectively, with 7 bases between them. The CDR3: CSAREDSNYGYTF. For the CDR3, the DNA is TGCAGTGCTAGAGAGGACAGCAACTATGGCTACACCTTC.

The table lists this clonotype with many counts. The chain is built from TRBV7-8 and TRBJ2-1; D tentatively fits TRBD1 or TRBD2 (5 bases each). Trimming shortened V by 2 bases and J by 2 bases, and 10 bases separated the two germline ends. The germline CDR1 and CDR2 sequences are SGHVS and FQNEAQ. The CDR3 is 15 amino acids. The CDR3 loop is CASSLTGRTYNEQFF. CDR3 coding DNA: TGTGCCAGCAGCTTAACGGGACGGACCTACAATGAGCAGTTCTTC.

The rearrangement links TRBV27 to TRBJ2-1, with D perhaps TRBD2 (5 bases). Trimming pared 6 bases from V and 2 bases from J, leaving 14 bases between. The CDR3 length is 15 residues. The germline V gene has CDR1 MNHEY and CDR2 SMNVEV (reference sequence). For the CDR3, the DNA is TGTGCCAGCAGGGCGACACTAGTTGCCTACAATGAGCAGTTCTTC. It is translated as CASRATLVAYNEQFF.

Ten or more counts support this clonotype. The chain links TRBV7-2 to TRBJ2-3; D perhaps matches TRBD2 (6 bases). This CDR3 has 16 amino acids. The ends were cut back, 3 bases at V and 5 bases at J, with 18 bases in the middle. Germline V gives CDR1 SGHTA, CDR2 FQGNSA. The CDR3 here is CASSFRERSNRDTQYF. The CDR3, as DNA: TGTGCCAGCAGCTTCCGGGAGCGAAGTAATCGAGATACGCAGTATTTT.

This clonotype was counted between two and nine times. The V and J genes are TRBV24-1 and TRBJ2-1; D could derive from TRBD1 or TRBD2 (5 bases each). The CDR3 is 15 amino acids. Germline V gives CDR1 KGHDR, CDR2 SFDVKD. Trimming took 5 bases from V and 7 from J, leaving 17 bases between them. CDR3 bases: TGTGCCACCAGTGGTCCATCCGGGACCCAAAATGAGCAGTTCTTC. Amino acids: CATSGPSGTQNEQFF.

As regards this clonotype: A much bigger clone sits one base away, suggesting this may be a read error. The J gene is TRBJ1-1, the V gene TRBV10-1, with TRBD1 matching over 7 bases. This CDR3 has 14 amino acids. The trim removed 6 bases at V and 1 base at J, leaving 5 bases unmatched. Germline-derived CDR1 and CDR2 are WNHNN and SYGVQD (reference sequence). The CDR3 sequence: CASRATGRNTEAFF. Written as DNA, the CDR3 is TGCGCCAGCAGAGCGACAGGGCGGAACACTGAAGCTTTCTTT.

This clonotype was counted ten times or more. CDR3 sequence reads: CASSLVQLAYNEQFF. The CDR3 coding sequence is TGTGCCAGCAGCTTAGTACAGCTCGCCTACAATGAGCAGTTCTTC. This chain joins TRBV11-2 and TRBJ2-1; D uncertain. Trimming removed 1 base from V and 2 bases from J, with 9 bases in between. CDR3 length: 15 residues. Per the germline V gene, CDR1 is SGHAT and CDR2 is FQNNGV.

On this clonotype itself: Here the CDR3 omits its conserved ending phenylalanine or tryptophan, so a read error is the likely source. The chain links TRBV19 to TRBJ2-2; 11 bases are a match to TRBD2. The trim removed 5 bases at V and 0 bases at J, leaving 8 bases unmatched. This CDR3 comprises 18 residues. Germline CDR1 is LNHDA and CDR2 is SQIVND (reference sequence). Here the CDR3 DNA reads TGTGCCAGTAGTGGCTTGGGACTAGCGGTACCGAACACCGGGGAGCTGTTTTGT. This encodes CASSGLGLAVPNTGELFC.